The text below deals with one TCR beta chain. The germline gives CDR1 LNHDA, CDR2 SQIVND (reference sequence). CDR3 length: 15 amino acids. Trimming cost V 5 bases and J 9 bases, with 17 bases left between them. Data came from immunoSEQ multiplex PCR; TCRdb stores just in-frame clones and leaves some out. Of 250,000 to 350,000 clones in the sample, 85% were seen once. This sample was taken from a study of blood T cell repertoires in COVID-19. The clonotype originates from a woman aged 45-65 years who had recovered from COVID-19. Sequenced sample: PBMCs or T cells enriched from blood (not recorded which). The chain combines TRBV19 with TRBJ1-6; maybe TRBD1 (6 bases). The CDR3 region is CASSDGQLNFSPLHF. The CDR3 region has the DNA TGTGCCAGTAGTGACGGACAGTTAAATTTTTCACCCCTCCACTTT.